Presented here are 14 T cell receptor beta chains from one specimen sequenced in a study of cytomegalovirus exposure and HLA in healthy donors. The PCR ran on 60 Vbeta and 13 Jbeta primers. Here immunoSEQ multiplex PCR was the method, and the copy in TCRdb shows in-frame clones only, minus some. The sample has some 170,000 clones; 70% to 85% are singletons. The sequenced material came from PBMCs. The receptors were sampled from a man aged 40-55 years in good health and CMV-seronegative.

The chain joins TRBV29-1 to TRBJ1-3; possibly TRBD1 for D (6 bases). The CDR3 has 12 residues. Per germline, CDR1 SQVTM and CDR2 ANQGSEA. Trimming pared 6 bases from V and 5 bases from J, leaving 11 bases between. Here the CDR3 reads CSVEGDRNTIYF. The CDR3 DNA reads TGCAGCGTCGAGGGGGACAGAAACACCATATATTTT.

This clone occurred a few times. The CDR3, as DNA: TGTGCCAGCAGCCGGGGGTCCAGCAGGGAAGTTTTGGACACCGGGGAGCTGTTTTTT. Protein: CASSRGSSREVLDTGELFF. The genes are TRBV7-6 and TRBJ2-2; the D gene is possibly TRBD2 (6 bases). This CDR3 has 19 amino acids. Per germline, CDR1 SGHVS and CDR2 FNYEAQ. V was cut by 5 bases and J by 3 bases, with 25 bases left in between.

There are a few counts of this clone. The V call is TRBV11-2, the J call TRBJ2-7, with a weak D call TRBD2 (6 bases). Germline assignment: CDR1 SGHAT and CDR2 FQNNGV. CDR3 length equals 16 residues. Trimming took 7 bases from V and 1 from J, leaving 20 bases between them. As DNA, the CDR3 is TGTGCCAGCACCGACCCCGGGACGGGAGCGTCCTACGAGCAGTACTTC. This translates into CASTDPGTGASYEQYF.

The chain recombines TRBV6-1 with TRBJ1-2; D might be TRBD1 (6 bases). From germline, CDR1 is MNHNS and CDR2 SASEGT. This CDR3 is 15 amino acids long. V shed 7 bases and J shed 7 bases, with 22 bases lying between them. The CDR3 DNA sequence: TGTGCCAGCACTTCCCACGACAGGAGGTTTAGTGGCTACACCTTC. Its protein product is CASTSHDRRFSGYTF.

In the case of this clone: A read error may produce the germline difference seen at one junction end. The chain carries TRBV7-9 and TRBJ2-7; tentative D call: TRBD2 (6 bases). Germline CDR1 SEHNR, CDR2 FQNEAQ (reference sequence). This CDR3 is 11 amino acids long. The CDR3 DNA is TGTGCCAGCAGCCGACTAGAAGGACTCCATTTC. Residues: CASSRLEGLHF.

The J gene is TRBJ2-4, the V gene TRBV21-1; the table's TRBD2 call for D was not verified on the DNA. TRBV21-1 is marked as a pseudogene. This CDR3 comprises 13 residues. The CDR3 loop reads CASSPLAKNIQYF. The CDR3 DNA reads TGTGCCAGCAGCCCCCTAGCCAAAAACATTCAGTACTTC.

The chain couples TRBV29-1 to TRBJ2-7; D not certain. CDR3 length: 14 amino acids. Germline loops: CDR1 SQVTM, CDR2 ANQGSEA. Trimming took off 4 bases at V and 4 bases at J, with 17 bases between the two ends. CDR3 DNA sequence: TGCAGCGTTGCTGTCTCCTCAGAACCTTACGAGCAGTACTTC. Its translation: CSVAVSSEPYEQYF.

This chain's CDR3 is CASSIPRGAEETQYF. CDR3 in DNA: TGTGCCAGCAGCATACCGCGGGGGGCCGAAGAGACCCAGTACTTC. This chain joins TRBV7-6 and TRBJ2-5; 8 bases line up with TRBD2. The CDR3 totals 15 residues. The germline CDR1 and CDR2 sequences are SGHVS and FNYEAQ. Trimming cost V 5 bases and J 3 bases; bases outside gene matches: 8.

The genes are TRBV5-6 and TRBJ1-5; D is unresolved. Trimming shortened V by 0 bases and J by 6 bases, and 10 bases separated the two germline ends. The V gene's germline CDR1 is SGHDT and CDR2 YYEEEE. This CDR3 is built from 14 residues. This chain's CDR3 is CASSLGPRLQPQHF. CDR3 nucleotides: TGTGCCAGCAGCTTGGGTCCCCGTCTTCAGCCCCAGCATTTT.

This chain uses TRBV27 with TRBJ1-3, with TRBD1 matching 10 bases. CDR1 is MNHEY, CDR2 SMNVEV, per germline (reference sequence). This CDR3 is 13 amino acids long. With 6 bases clipped from V and 5 bases from J, the junction kept 1 base outside the gene matches. The CDR3 DNA sequence: TGTGCCAGCAGCGACAGGGGGCGAAACACCATATATTTT. It yields the protein CASSDRGRNTIYF.

DNA of the CDR3: TGTGCCAGCTCACCTTCAACAGGGGGCGCGGCTAACTATGGCTACACCTTC. Protein product: CASSPSTGGAANYGYTF. The chain is built from TRBV18 and TRBJ1-2; 9 bases line up with TRBD1. The CDR3 length is 17 residues. Germline values: CDR1 KGHSH, CDR2 LQKENI. The J segment lost 0 bases and the V segment lost 3 bases, leaving 8 bases of the junction unmatched. The complete variable domain, with remaining parts taken from reference TRBV18 and TRBJ1-2, reads NAGVMQNPRHLVRRRGQEARLRCSPMKGHSHVYWYRQLPEEGLKFMVYLQKENIIDESGMPKERFSAEFPKEGPSILRIQQVVRGDSAAYFCASSPSTGGAANYGYTFGSGTRLTVV.

For the CDR3, the DNA is TGTGCCAGCAGCCTCCAGGGGAAAGGTGAAGCTTTCTTT. The encoded protein is CASSLQGKGEAFF. The chain is built from TRBV7-3 and TRBJ1-1; possible D gene TRBD1, 6 bases. CDR1 is SGHTA, CDR2 FQGTGA, per germline. This CDR3 is 13 amino acids long. The V end lost 5 bases, the J end lost 7 bases, and 14 bases lay between the germline ends.

The V call is TRBV12-5, the J call TRBJ2-3, with TRBD1 as a possible D gene (5 bases). Germline V gene lookup returns CDR1 LGHNT and CDR2 FRNRAP. CDR3 size: 18 residues. Trimming left V 1 base short and J 0 bases short, with 17 bases between. The CDR3 reads CASGLAPKDTSSTDTQYF. As DNA, the CDR3 is TGTGCTAGTGGTTTGGCTCCCAAGGACACGTCTAGCACAGATACGCAGTATTTT.

The J gene is TRBJ1-2, the V gene TRBV5-1; the D gene is possibly TRBD1 (5 bases). Germline loops: CDR1 SGHRS, CDR2 YFSETQ. The CDR3 runs to 13 residues. Between the trimmed V and J ends, which lost 5 bases and 4 bases, there was a span of 12 bases. Here the CDR3 DNA reads TGCGCCAGCAGGACCACAGGTGTCTATGGCTACACCTTC. Its protein product is CASRTTGVYGYTF.